The clone carrying this T cell receptor (beta chain) occurred once. The germline V gene encodes CDR1 SQVTM and CDR2 ANQGSEA. The length of the CDR3 is 14 residues. V gave up 5 bases and J gave up 2 bases, with 14 bases separating them. The data were obtained in a study of blood T cell repertoires in COVID-19. Study-level information: Specimens from acute and convalescent COVID-19 originated in the United States, Italy and Spain. PBMCs, B-cell-depleted T cells, or T cells provided the cDNA or gDNA that made up the material.

Per the authors' pipeline: From reference gene primer amplification, estimates of nucleated cell counts were derived. Sequencing was performed with immunoSEQ multiplex PCR; in TCRdb, only in-frame clones are kept and a portion is missing. The V and J calls and clone size are taken from that table; D and trimming were inferred from the DNA. Among approximately 320,000 clones, approximately 85% were seen once, and the ten largest hold around 7.2%. The clonotype was recovered from a human donor in a cohort sampled during active COVID-19. The V gene is TRBV29-1, the J gene TRBJ2-3, with a possible D match to TRBD1 (6 bases). Sequenced sample: peripheral blood. As DNA, the CDR3 is TGCAGCGTTCGTGGGGCAGGGGTCACAGATACGCAGTATTTT. Protein sequence: CSVRGAGVTDTQYF.